This is a list of T cell receptor beta chains from one sample in a study of cytomegalovirus exposure and HLA in healthy donors. Method: immunoSEQ multiplex PCR; TCRdb's copy keeps in-frame clones and lacks some. In all, the sample yields 35,000 to 45,000 clones. The sequencing input was PBMCs. Source of these receptors: a young man in good health and CMV-seronegative. CDR3s leave out the opening cysteine and the closing phenylalanine or tryptophan.

TRBV9	TRBJ2-4	ASSVESGGASQY
TRBV21-1	TRBJ2-2	ASSNWTSGFGELF
TRBV18	TRBJ2-7	ASSRQGNDEQY
TRBV12-5	TRBJ1-2	ASGLPGQSLGYT
TRBV10-3	TRBJ2-1	AISEGQGAPNEQF
TRBV5-6	TRBJ1-5	ASSRGTRQPQH
TRBV18	TRBJ1-3	ASSGETGAGNTIY
TRBV10-3	TRBJ2-3	ATSVRQGRADTQY
TRBV5-8	TRBJ1-1	ASSKRQGLSTEAF
TRBV19	TRBJ2-1	ASSSAGGPNEQF
TRBV7-9	TRBJ2-1	ASSSRYNEQF
TRBV4-1	TRBJ2-1	ASSQAQGGDSYNEQF
TRBV7-6	TRBJ2-3	ASSPPGLASDTQY
TRBV7-2	TRBJ2-7	ASSLGRESYEQY
TRBV7-8	TRBJ2-3	ASSLGTGLSTDTQY
TRBV4-3	TRBJ1-5	ASSQSWGSDQPQH
TRBV18	TRBJ1-5	ASSPTGTGHNQPQH
TRBV6-4	TRBJ1-2	ASSDSRSGGGLAYT
TRBV2	TRBJ2-7	ASSGDRGAYEQY
TRBV5-4	TRBJ2-7	ASSLSGSTYEQY
TRBV6-4	TRBJ2-1	ASSDGSYPSDNEQF
TRBV6-1	TRBJ1-6	ASSERGGQSSYNSPLH
TRBV19	TRBJ2-2	ASSMRGNTGELF
TRBV7-8	TRBJ1-1	ASSLERNTEAF
TRBV2	TRBJ2-1	ASSEIPQGNGEYTRLYNEQF